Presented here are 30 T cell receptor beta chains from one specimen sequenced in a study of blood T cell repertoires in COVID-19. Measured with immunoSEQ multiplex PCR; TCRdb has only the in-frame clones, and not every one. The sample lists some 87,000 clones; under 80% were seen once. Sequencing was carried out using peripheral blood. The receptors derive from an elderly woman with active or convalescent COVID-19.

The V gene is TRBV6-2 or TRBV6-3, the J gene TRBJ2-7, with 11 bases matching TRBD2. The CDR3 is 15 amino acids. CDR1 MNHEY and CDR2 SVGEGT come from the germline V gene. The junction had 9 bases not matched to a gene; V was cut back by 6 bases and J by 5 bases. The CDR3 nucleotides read TGTGCCAGCAGCCTCTGGACTAGCGGGTCCCACGAGCAGTACTTC. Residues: CASSLWTSGSHEQYF.

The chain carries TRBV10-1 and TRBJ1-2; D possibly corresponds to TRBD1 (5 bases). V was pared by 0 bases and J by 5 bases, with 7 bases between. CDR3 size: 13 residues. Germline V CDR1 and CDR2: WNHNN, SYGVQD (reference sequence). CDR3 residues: CASSESGQYGYTF. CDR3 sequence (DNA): TGCGCCAGCAGTGAGTCGGGGCAGTATGGCTACACCTTC.

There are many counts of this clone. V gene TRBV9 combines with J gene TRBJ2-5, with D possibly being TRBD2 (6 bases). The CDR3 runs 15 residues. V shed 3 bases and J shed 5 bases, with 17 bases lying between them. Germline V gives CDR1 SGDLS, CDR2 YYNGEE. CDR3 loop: CASSGPVGRGETQYF. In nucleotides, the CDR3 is TGTGCCAGCAGCGGACCGGTGGGACGGGGGGAGACCCAGTACTTC.

The CDR3 bases are TGTGCCAGTAGTATACCACAGGGGGTTATCCAGCCCCAGCATTTT. Residues: CASSIPQGVIQPQHF. The J gene is TRBJ1-5, the V gene TRBV19; 8 positions match TRBD1. The ends lost 2 bases at V and 7 bases at J; junction bases unmatched: 7. The CDR3 totals 15 residues. Germline loops: CDR1 LNHDA, CDR2 SQIVND (reference sequence).

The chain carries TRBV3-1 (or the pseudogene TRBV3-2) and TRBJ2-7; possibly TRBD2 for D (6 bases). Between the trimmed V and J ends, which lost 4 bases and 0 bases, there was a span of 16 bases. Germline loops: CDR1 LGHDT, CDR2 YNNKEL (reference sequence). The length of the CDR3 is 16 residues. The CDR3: CASSPGWGVYSYEQYF. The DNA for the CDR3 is TGTGCCAGCAGCCCAGGGTGGGGGGTATACTCCTACGAGCAGTACTTC.

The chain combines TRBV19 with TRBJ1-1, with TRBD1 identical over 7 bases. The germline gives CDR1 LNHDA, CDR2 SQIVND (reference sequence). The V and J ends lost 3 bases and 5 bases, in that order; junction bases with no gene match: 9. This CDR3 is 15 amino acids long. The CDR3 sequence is CASSMTNRGETEAFF. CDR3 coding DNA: TGTGCCAGTAGTATGACGAACAGGGGAGAGACTGAAGCTTTCTTT. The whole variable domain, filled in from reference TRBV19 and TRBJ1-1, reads DGGITQSPKYLFRKEGQNVTLSCEQNLNHDAMYWYRQDPGQGLRLIYYSQIVNDFQKGDIAEGYSVSREKKESFPLTVTSAQKNPTAFYLCASSMTNRGETEAFFGQGTRLTVV.

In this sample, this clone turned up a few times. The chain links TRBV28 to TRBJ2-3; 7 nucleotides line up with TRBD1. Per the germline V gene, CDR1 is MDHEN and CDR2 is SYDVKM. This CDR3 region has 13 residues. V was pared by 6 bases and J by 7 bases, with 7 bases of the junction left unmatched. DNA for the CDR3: TGTGCCAGCAGCAGGGGACAGTCCCATACGCAGTATTTT. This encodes CASSRGQSHTQYF.

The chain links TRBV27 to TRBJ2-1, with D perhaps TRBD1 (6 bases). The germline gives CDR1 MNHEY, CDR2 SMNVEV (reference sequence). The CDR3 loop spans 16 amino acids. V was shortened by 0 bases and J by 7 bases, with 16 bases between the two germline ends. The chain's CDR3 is CASSLSGLQGDNEQFF. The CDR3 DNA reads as TGTGCCAGCAGTTTATCGGGATTACAGGGCGATAATGAGCAGTTCTTC.

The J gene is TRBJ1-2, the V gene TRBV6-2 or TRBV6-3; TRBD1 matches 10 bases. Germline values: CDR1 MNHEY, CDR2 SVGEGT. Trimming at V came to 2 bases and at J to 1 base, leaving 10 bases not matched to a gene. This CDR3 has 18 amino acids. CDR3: CASSYQRRQGAVNYGYTF. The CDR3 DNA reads TGTGCCAGCAGTTACCAACGAAGACAGGGGGCTGTTAACTATGGCTACACCTTC.

As DNA, the CDR3 is TGTGCCAGTAGTATAGGTCCCGGGGGCACCGGGGAGCTGTTTTTT. It encodes CASSIGPGGTGELFF. The chain has TRBV19 and TRBJ2-2; tentative D call: TRBD2 (6 bases). In germline, CDR1 is LNHDA, CDR2 SQIVND (reference sequence). V dropped 1 base and J dropped 4 bases, with 10 bases sitting between them. The CDR3 length is 15 residues.

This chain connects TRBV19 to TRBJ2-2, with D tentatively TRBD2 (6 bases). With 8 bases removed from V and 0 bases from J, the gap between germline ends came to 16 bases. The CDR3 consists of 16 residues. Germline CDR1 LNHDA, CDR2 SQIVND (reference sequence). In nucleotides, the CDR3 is TGTGCCAGTCGACCAAGGGGCGGGGCGAACACCGGGGAGCTGTTTTTT. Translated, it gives CASRPRGGANTGELFF.

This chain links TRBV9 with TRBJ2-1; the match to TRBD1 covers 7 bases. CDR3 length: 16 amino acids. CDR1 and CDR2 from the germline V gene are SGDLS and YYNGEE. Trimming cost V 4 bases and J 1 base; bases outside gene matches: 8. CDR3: CASSSGVDRSYNEQFF. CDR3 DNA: TGTGCCAGCAGCTCTGGGGTGGACAGGTCCTACAATGAGCAGTTCTTC.

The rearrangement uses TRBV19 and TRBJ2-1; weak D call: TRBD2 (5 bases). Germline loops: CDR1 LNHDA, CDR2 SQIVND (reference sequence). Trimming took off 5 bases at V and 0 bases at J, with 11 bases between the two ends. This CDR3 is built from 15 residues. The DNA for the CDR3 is TGTGCCAGTAGTTTCAACCGGGACTCCTACAATGAGCAGTTCTTC. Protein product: CASSFNRDSYNEQFF.

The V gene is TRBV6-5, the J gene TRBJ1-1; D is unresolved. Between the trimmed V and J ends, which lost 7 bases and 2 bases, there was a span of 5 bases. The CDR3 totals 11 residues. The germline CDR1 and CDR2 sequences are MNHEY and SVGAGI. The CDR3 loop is CASNKNTEAFF. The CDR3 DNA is TGTGCCAGCAATAAAAACACTGAAGCTTTCTTT.

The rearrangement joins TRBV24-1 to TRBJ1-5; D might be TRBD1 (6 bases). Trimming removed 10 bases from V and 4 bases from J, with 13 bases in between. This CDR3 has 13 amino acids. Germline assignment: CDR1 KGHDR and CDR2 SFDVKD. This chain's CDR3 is CATQGTLNQPQHF. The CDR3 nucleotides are TGTGCCACACAGGGAACACTAAATCAGCCCCAGCATTTT.

The CDR3 spells CASSSTGLPTDTQYF. The CDR3 coding sequence is TGTGCCAGCAGTTCAACGGGACTCCCCACAGATACGCAGTATTTT. V and J are TRBV6-1 and TRBJ2-3, with a weak D call TRBD2 (6 bases). The ends were cut back, 5 bases at V and 2 bases at J, with 14 bases in the middle. From germline, CDR1 is MNHNS and CDR2 SASEGT. The length of the CDR3 is 15 residues.

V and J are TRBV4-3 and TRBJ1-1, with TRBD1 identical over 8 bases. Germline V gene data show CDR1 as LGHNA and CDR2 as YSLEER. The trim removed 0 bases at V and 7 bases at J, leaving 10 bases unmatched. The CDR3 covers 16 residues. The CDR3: CASSQEERTGKGEAFF. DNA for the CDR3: TGCGCCAGCAGCCAAGAGGAGAGGACAGGGAAAGGTGAAGCTTTCTTT.

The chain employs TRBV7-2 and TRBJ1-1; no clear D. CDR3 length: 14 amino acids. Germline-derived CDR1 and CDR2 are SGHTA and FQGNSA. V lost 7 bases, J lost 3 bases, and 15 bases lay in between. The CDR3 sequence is CASTVSGTDTEAFF. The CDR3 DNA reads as TGTGCCAGCACCGTATCAGGCACGGACACTGAAGCTTTCTTT.

Written as DNA, the CDR3 is TGTGCCAGCAGTGACTCGAAGGACAGGGGATTCCTGAACACTGAAGCTTTCTTT. Protein product: CASSDSKDRGFLNTEAFF. The genes are TRBV6-4 and TRBJ1-1, with 9 nucleotides matching TRBD1. Germline V gene lookup returns CDR1 MRHNA and CDR2 SNTAGT. The CDR3 length is 18 residues. The V and J ends lost 0 bases and 0 bases, in that order; junction bases with no gene match: 8.

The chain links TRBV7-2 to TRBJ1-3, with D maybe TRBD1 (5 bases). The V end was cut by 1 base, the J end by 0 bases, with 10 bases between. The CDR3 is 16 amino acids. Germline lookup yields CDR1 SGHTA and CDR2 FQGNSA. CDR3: CASSLGWGDSGNTIYF. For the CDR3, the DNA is TGTGCCAGCAGCTTAGGGTGGGGGGACTCTGGAAACACCATATATTTT.

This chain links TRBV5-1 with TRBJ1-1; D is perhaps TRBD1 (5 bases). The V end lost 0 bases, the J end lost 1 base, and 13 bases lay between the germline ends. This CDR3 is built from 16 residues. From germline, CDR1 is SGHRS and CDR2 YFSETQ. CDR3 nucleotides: TGCGCCAGCAGCTTGGGACCGGGGGTGCAGAACACTGAAGCTTTCTTT. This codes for CASSLGPGVQNTEAFF.

The CDR3 region has the DNA TGTGCCAGTAGTAGCTGGAGCCGTCACACTGAAGCTTTCTTT. It translates to CASSSWSRHTEAFF. This chain uses TRBV19 with TRBJ1-1; D not certain. Germline V gives CDR1 LNHDA, CDR2 SQIVND (reference sequence). V shed 4 bases and J shed 3 bases, with 12 bases lying between them. The CDR3 spans 14 residues. Combining the CDR3 with reference TRBV19 and TRBJ1-1 gives the whole variable domain DGGITQSPKYLFRKEGQNVTLSCEQNLNHDAMYWYRQDPGQGLRLIYYSQIVNDFQKGDIAEGYSVSREKKESFPLTVTSAQKNPTAFYLCASSSWSRHTEAFFGQGTRLTVV.

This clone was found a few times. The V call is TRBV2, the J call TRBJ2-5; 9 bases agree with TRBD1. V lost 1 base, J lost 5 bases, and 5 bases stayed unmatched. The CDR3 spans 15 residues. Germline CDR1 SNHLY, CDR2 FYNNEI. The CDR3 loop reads CASSEGTGVGETQYF. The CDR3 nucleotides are TGTGCCAGCAGTGAAGGGACAGGGGTTGGGGAGACCCAGTACTTC.

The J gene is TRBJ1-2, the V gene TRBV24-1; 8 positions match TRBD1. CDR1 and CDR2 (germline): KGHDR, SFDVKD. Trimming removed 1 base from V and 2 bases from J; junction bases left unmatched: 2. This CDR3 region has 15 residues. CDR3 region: CATSDFGQGNYGYTF. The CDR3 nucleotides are TGTGCCACCAGTGATTTCGGACAGGGAAACTATGGCTACACCTTC.

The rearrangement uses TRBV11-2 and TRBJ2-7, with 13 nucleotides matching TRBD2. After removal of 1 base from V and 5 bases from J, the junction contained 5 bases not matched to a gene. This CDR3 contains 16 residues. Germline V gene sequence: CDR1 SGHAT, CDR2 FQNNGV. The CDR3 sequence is CASSLATSGGADEQYF. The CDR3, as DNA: TGTGCCAGCAGCTTAGCAACTAGCGGGGGGGCTGACGAGCAGTACTTC.

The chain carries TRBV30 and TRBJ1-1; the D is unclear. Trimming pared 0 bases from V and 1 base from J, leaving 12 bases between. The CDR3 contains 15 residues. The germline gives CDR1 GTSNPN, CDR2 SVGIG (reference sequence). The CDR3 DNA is TGTGCCTGGAGTGTGGAGGGCAGTCAGAACACTGAAGCTTTCTTT. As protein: CAWSVEGSQNTEAFF.

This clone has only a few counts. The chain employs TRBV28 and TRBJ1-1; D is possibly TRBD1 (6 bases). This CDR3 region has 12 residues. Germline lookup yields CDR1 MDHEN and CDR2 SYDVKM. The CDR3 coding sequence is TGTTCCTCGAGAGGGGGATACACTGAAGCTTTCTTT. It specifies CSSRGGYTEAFF.

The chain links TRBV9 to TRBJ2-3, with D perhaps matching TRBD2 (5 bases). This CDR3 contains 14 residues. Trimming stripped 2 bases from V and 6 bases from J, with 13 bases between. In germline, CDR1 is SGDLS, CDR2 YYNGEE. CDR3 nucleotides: TGTGCCAGCAGCGTGACCCTCTCGGGGGATACGCAGTATTTT. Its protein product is CASSVTLSGDTQYF.

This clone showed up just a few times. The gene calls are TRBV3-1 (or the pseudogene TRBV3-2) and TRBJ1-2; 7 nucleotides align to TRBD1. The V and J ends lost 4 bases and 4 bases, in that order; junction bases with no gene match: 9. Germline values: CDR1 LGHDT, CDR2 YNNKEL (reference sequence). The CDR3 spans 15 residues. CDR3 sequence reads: CASSRLGQRVYGYTF. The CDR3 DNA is TGTGCCAGCAGCCGACTGGGACAGCGAGTCTATGGCTACACCTTC.

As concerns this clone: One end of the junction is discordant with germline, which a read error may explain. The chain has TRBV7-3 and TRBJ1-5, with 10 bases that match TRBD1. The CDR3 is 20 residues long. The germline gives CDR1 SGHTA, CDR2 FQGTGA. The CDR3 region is CASSLTPGQGTRYSNQPQHF. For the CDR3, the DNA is TGTGCCAGCAGTTTAACTCCGGGACAGGGGACACGATATAGCAATCAGCCCCAGCATTTT.